The clone carrying this T cell receptor (beta chain) was counted a few times. As yet, its antigen is unknown. This record belongs to a study of beta chain features in type 1 diabetes. Study observations and caveats: Patients showed naive, central memory and Treg TCRB repertoires that appeared more similar than those of healthy donors. The influence of HLA type on TCRB rearrangement stayed undetermined.

The V segment lost 7 bases and the J segment 4 bases; nucleotides outside the gene matches: 3. This CDR3 contains 11 residues. The germline V gene has CDR1 SQVTM and CDR2 ANQGSEA. Expressed TCRB transcripts got sequenced, as all isolated RNA was reverse transcribed. The protocol was immunoSEQ multiplex PCR, while the TCRdb copy is restricted to in-frame clones and leaves out a portion. The sample has under 400,000 clones, around 20% seen once; the top ten hold approximately 0.046%. Sequencing was performed on naive CD4+ T cells from blood. This TCR came from a woman between 18 and 29 years old in good health. This chain links TRBV29-1 with TRBJ1-2; TRBD1 agrees at 7 bases. CDR3 sequence (DNA): TGCAGCGATGGGACAGCCTATGGCTACACCTTC. This encodes CSDGTAYGYTF.